The 2 T cell receptor beta chains below come from one sample, sequenced in a study of T cells in narcolepsy. Repertoires were generated with immunoSEQ multiplex PCR, while TCRdb's copy carries only in-frame clones and drops some. The data contain about 43,000 clones, about 91% of them singletons. Sequenced input: CD45RA- memory CD4+ T cells from PBMCs. These receptors all stem from a human donor with narcolepsy.

This clone has only one observation. This chain joins TRBV19 and TRBJ2-7; D is ambiguous. V was shortened by 4 bases and J by 4 bases, with 11 bases between the two germline ends. The CDR3 spans 13 residues. CDR1 LNHDA and CDR2 SQIVND come from the germline V gene (reference sequence). The CDR3 sequence: CASSTFKDYEQYF. CDR3 DNA: TGTGCCAGTAGTACGTTCAAGGATTACGAGCAGTACTTC.

This chain connects TRBV11-3 to TRBJ2-7; D remains unclear. This CDR3 is built from 15 residues. V was shortened by 0 bases and J by 3 bases, with 12 bases between the two germline ends. Germline lookup yields CDR1 SGHNT and CDR2 YENEEA. CDR3 DNA sequence: TGTGCCAGCAGCTTAGATCTGGCGTTCTTCTACGAGCAGTACTTC. This gives the protein CASSLDLAFFYEQYF.